This T cell receptor (beta chain) was recorded in a study of response to subunit inactivated influenza vaccine. TCRdb used MiXCR to reprocess the RT-PCR reads, holding one entry per CDR3 protein. The sample records 500,000 to 600,000 distinct CDR3 sequences, about 11% being singletons. Trimming pared 3 bases from V and 0 bases from J, leaving 5 bases between. Per germline, CDR1 DFQATT and CDR2 SNEGSKA (reference sequence). This CDR3 spans 12 amino acids. This same sample was also taken into another study, of T cells expressing NK-cell markers. This second report adds: Beta-chain TCR cDNA was generated via 5'RACE template switching with UMIs. Over 5 donors carried dominant NKG2C+ clonotypes that made up roughly 1.0-7.0% of their CD8+ T cells. Several donors' CD3+CD56-NKG2C+ cells were dominated by the same clonotypes. It remained uncertain whether the expanded NKG2C+ T cell clones were specific for HCMV antigens.

This clonotype was obtained from a man aged 45-65 years who received an inactivated influenza vaccine. Source: PBMCs from blood, taken on the day of vaccination. The chain is built from TRBV20-1 and TRBJ2-5; D is unclear. CDR3 sequence: CSASSYQETQYF. The CDR3 DNA reads TGCAGTGCTAGTTCCTACCAAGAGACCCAGTACTTC.